Following are 22 T cell receptor beta chains from one sample sequenced in a study of shared clonotypes between healthy human individuals. The method was immunoSEQ multiplex PCR; TCRdb's version includes in-frame clones alone and lacks a portion of them. The table records roughly 1,000,000 clones, about four fifths of them present only once. Sequenced: memory CD4+ T cells from PBMCs. Documented subset: CD45RA-negative fraction. The receptor source for this set is a man younger than 30 in good health. Some clones in this sample may be carry-over from other donors' samples.

This rearrangement joins TRBV28 to TRBJ2-7; 13 bases are a match to TRBD2. Germline V gene sequence: CDR1 MDHEN, CDR2 SYDVKM. The J segment lost 4 bases and the V segment lost 5 bases, leaving 5 bases of the junction unmatched. The CDR3 runs 15 residues. This chain's CDR3 is CASSKGTSGTYEQYF. The DNA for the CDR3 is TGTGCCAGCAGTAAGGGGACTAGCGGGACGTACGAGCAGTACTTC.

The chain has TRBV9 and TRBJ2-2; D gene unclear. The CDR3 length is 14 residues. CDR1 SGDLS and CDR2 YYNGEE come from the germline V gene. V was trimmed by 0 bases and J by 7 bases, leaving 10 bases between them. CDR3 loop: CASSVGPMGGELFF. DNA of the CDR3: TGTGCCAGCAGCGTAGGCCCCATGGGCGGGGAGCTGTTTTTT.

The rearrangement uses TRBV5-4 and TRBJ2-7; 8 bases match TRBD2. The CDR3 length is 14 residues. In germline, CDR1 is SGHNT, CDR2 YYREEE (reference sequence). Trimming at V came to 1 base and at J to 3 bases, leaving 3 bases not matched to a gene. This chain's CDR3 is CASSLPGRGYEQYF. Here the CDR3 DNA reads TGTGCCAGCAGCTTGCCCGGGAGGGGCTACGAGCAGTACTTC.

This clone was counted a few times. The chain recombines TRBV29-1 with TRBJ2-3; TRBD1 is a possible D gene (5 bases). Germline CDR1 is SQVTM and CDR2 is ANQGSEA. V was cut by 6 bases and J by 0 bases, with 13 bases left in between. The CDR3 runs to 14 residues. The CDR3 region has the DNA TGCAGCGTCTGCAGGGCAATAAGCACAGATACGCAGTATTTT. This translates into CSVCRAISTDTQYF.

At least ten counts were recorded for this clone. This chain uses TRBV6-1 with TRBJ2-3, with 8 bases aligning to TRBD2. V lost 8 bases, J lost 6 bases, and 7 bases stayed unmatched. The CDR3 sequence is 13 residues long. CDR1 MNHNS and CDR2 SASEGT come from the germline V gene. The CDR3 nucleotides are TGTGCCAGCCGAGGACTAGCTGGCGATACGCAGTATTTT. Its translation: CASRGLAGDTQYF.

The table lists this clone with a few counts. CDR3 protein: CASSLGGAGGEKLFF. The CDR3, as DNA: TGCGCCAGCAGCTTGGGTGGGGCCGGAGGGGAAAAACTGTTTTTT. J is TRBJ1-4 and V is TRBV5-1, with a weak D call TRBD1 (5 bases). V was pared by 0 bases and J by 8 bases, with 14 bases between. Germline lookup yields CDR1 SGHRS and CDR2 YFSETQ. The CDR3 runs 15 residues. Full variable domain (missing parts from reference TRBV5-1 and TRBJ1-4): KAGVTQTPRYLIKTRGQQVTLSCSPISGHRSVSWYQQTPGQGLQFLFEYFSETQRNKGNFPGRFSGRQFSNSRSEMNVSTLELGDSALYLCASSLGGAGGEKLFFGSGTQLSVL.

The chain has TRBV7-8 and TRBJ1-5, with D maybe TRBD1 (5 bases). Germline CDR1 and CDR2: SGHVS and FQNEAQ. CDR3 size: 13 residues. Trimming took 0 bases from V and 6 from J, leaving 6 bases between them. As DNA, the CDR3 is TGTGCCAGCAGCTTAGCGACAGCTCAGCCCCAGCATTTT. Translation gives CASSLATAQPQHF.

On this clone itself: The sample has other DNA sequences that encode this CDR3 too. The V and J genes are TRBV5-1 and TRBJ2-3; D tentatively fits TRBD1 or TRBD2 (5 bases each). Germline CDR1 reads SGHRS; CDR2 reads YFSETQ. Between the trimmed V and J ends, which lost 2 bases and 2 bases, there was a span of 9 bases. The CDR3 has 14 residues. CDR3 residues: CASSFGGSTDTQYF. The CDR3 coding sequence is TGCGCCAGCAGCTTTGGGGGATCCACAGATACGCAGTATTTT.

The table lists this clone with a few counts. V is TRBV11-2 and J is TRBJ2-7; tentative D call: TRBD1 (5 bases). The V end lost 0 bases, the J end lost 3 bases, and 12 bases lay between the germline ends. Per the germline V gene, CDR1 is SGHAT and CDR2 is FQNNGV. The CDR3 runs to 15 residues. The chain's CDR3 is CASSLDLTEIYEQYF. The CDR3 nucleotides are TGTGCCAGCAGCTTAGATCTGACAGAGATCTACGAGCAGTACTTC.

V and J are TRBV9 and TRBJ1-5; D is possibly TRBD1 (5 bases). The CDR3 consists of 15 residues. Germline loops: CDR1 SGDLS, CDR2 YYNGEE. V dropped 0 bases and J dropped 1 base, with 8 bases sitting between them. The CDR3 is CASSVGGTSNQPQHF. DNA of the CDR3: TGTGCCAGCAGCGTAGGAGGGACGAGCAATCAGCCCCAGCATTTT.

The rearrangement uses TRBV5-6 and TRBJ1-1; perhaps TRBD1 as D (6 bases). The germline V and J ends were trimmed by 5 bases and 4 bases, with 15 bases remaining between them. This CDR3 contains 14 residues. The germline V gene encodes CDR1 SGHDT and CDR2 YYEEEE. CDR3 amino acids: CASRKGEGLTEAFF. CDR3 nucleotide sequence: TGTGCCAGCAGAAAGGGGGAGGGGCTCACTGAAGCTTTCTTT.

In this sample, this clone turned up a few times. The rearrangement uses TRBV7-9 and TRBJ2-1; D may be TRBD2 (6 bases). Germline V gives CDR1 SEHNR, CDR2 FQNEAQ (reference sequence). This CDR3 contains 12 residues. V lost 2 bases and J lost 10, with 9 bases in between. CDR3 sequence: CASSLSGGEQFF. The CDR3 region has the DNA TGTGCCAGCAGCTTATCTGGGGGGGAGCAGTTCTTC.

This rearrangement joins TRBV5-1 to TRBJ1-2; 10 bases agree with TRBD1. Germline trimming cut 4 bases from V and 8 bases from J; bases unmatched to any gene: 8. The CDR3 length is 14 residues. The germline V gene encodes CDR1 SGHRS and CDR2 YFSETQ. CDR3 residues: CASSPGTGVFGYTF. DNA for the CDR3: TGCGCCAGCAGCCCGGGGACAGGGGTATTCGGCTACACCTTC.

This chain's CDR3 is CASSYTNEQFF. CDR3 DNA: TGCGCCAGCAGTTACACGAATGAGCAGTTCTTC. The V call is TRBV5-1, the J call TRBJ2-1; unclear D gene. The CDR3 runs 11 residues. V lost 5 bases and J lost 7, with 7 bases in between. The germline gives CDR1 SGHRS, CDR2 YFSETQ.

The V gene is TRBV5-1, the J gene TRBJ2-5; D is possibly TRBD1 (6 bases). The CDR3 covers 14 residues. In germline, CDR1 is SGHRS, CDR2 YFSETQ. V was pared by 2 bases and J by 1 base, with 9 bases between. This chain's CDR3 is CASSFRTVQETQYF. CDR3 nucleotide sequence: TGCGCCAGCAGCTTCAGGACAGTCCAAGAGACCCAGTACTTC.

J is TRBJ2-7 and V is TRBV11-2, with D tentatively TRBD2 (5 bases). V gave up 5 bases and J gave up 3 bases, with 20 bases separating them. The CDR3 consists of 16 residues. CDR1 is SGHAT, CDR2 FQNNGV, per germline. Here the CDR3 DNA reads TGTGCCAGCAGCCGAGACCCCGCCGGGGATTACTACGAGCAGTACTTC. Translated: CASSRDPAGDYYEQYF.

The count of this clone is one. The gene calls are TRBV6-1 and TRBJ1-5; D gene ambiguous. The germline V and J ends were trimmed by 6 bases and 3 bases, with 6 bases remaining between them. Germline V CDR1 and CDR2: MNHNS, SASEGT. The CDR3 length is 12 residues. The DNA for the CDR3 is TGTGCCAGCAGGAGGGACAATCAGCCCCAGCATTTT. Residues: CASRRDNQPQHF.

This clone was seen only once. The chain combines TRBV6-5 with TRBJ1-4, with unresolved D. The CDR3 covers 15 residues. Germline values: CDR1 MNHEY, CDR2 SVGAGI. V lost 6 bases, J lost 0 bases, and 11 bases lay in between. For the CDR3, the DNA is TGTGCCAGCAGCCAATGGAGGGCAACTAATGAAAAACTGTTTTTT. Its protein is CASSQWRATNEKLFF.

The chain recombines TRBV10-2 with TRBJ1-1; D is possibly TRBD1 (6 bases). The V end lost 7 bases, the J end lost 4 bases, and 13 bases lay between the germline ends. The CDR3 runs 13 residues. Germline assignment: CDR1 WSHSY and CDR2 SAAADI. For the CDR3, the DNA is TGCGCCAGCACCGGACAGATCGGCACTGAAGCTTTCTTT. As protein: CASTGQIGTEAFF.

The chain recombines TRBV14 with TRBJ1-4; possible D gene TRBD1, 5 bases. The CDR3 spans 14 residues. Germline V CDR1 and CDR2: SGHDN, FVKESK. V was shortened by 4 bases and J by 6 bases, with 12 bases between the two germline ends. CDR3: CASSLGMGDEKLFF. CDR3 DNA sequence: TGTGCCAGCAGCCTGGGTATGGGGGATGAAAAACTGTTTTTT.

The rearrangement links TRBV30 to TRBJ2-3, with D possibly being TRBD2 (6 bases). The V end was cut by 0 bases, the J end by 1 base, with 11 bases between. CDR1 and CDR2 from the germline V gene are GTSNPN and SVGIG (reference sequence). The CDR3 length is 15 residues. CDR3 loop: CAWSVLGGRTDTQYF. CDR3 DNA sequence: TGTGCCTGGAGTGTATTAGGAGGGCGCACAGATACGCAGTATTTT.

The chain uses TRBV5-1 and TRBJ1-1, with D unclear. The CDR3 length is 14 residues. V was cut by 0 bases and J by 4 bases, with 10 bases left in between. Per the germline V gene, CDR1 is SGHRS and CDR2 is YFSETQ. The CDR3 region is CASSLVSGLTEAFF. CDR3 nucleotide sequence: TGCGCCAGCAGCTTGGTGTCAGGCCTCACTGAAGCTTTCTTT.